This T cell receptor beta chain was found in a study of T cells in Graves' hyperthyroidism and ophthalmopathy. Background on the study: Peripheral blood draws took place at initial diagnosis, ahead of any treatment.

Template material for amplifying TCR beta CDR3 regions consisted of RNA transcripts. In the first-round RT-PCR of the TCR CDR3, the HTBI primer set was used. From the multiplex PCR reads, TCRdb called clonotypes with MiXCR, one entry per CDR3 protein. The table shows about 710,000 distinct CDR3 sequences, with over 15% occurring only once. The TCR originated in a man aged 18-30 years with Graves' hyperthyroidism. Sequencing was done on a sample of blood.

DNA for the CDR3: TGTGCCAGCAGCGTAGCGGCGGGCCGACCCTACGAGCAGTACTTC. Its translation: CASSVAAGRPYEQYF. The chain employs TRBV9 and TRBJ2-7; D possibly corresponds to TRBD2 (5 bases). The CDR3 extends over 15 amino acids. Germline values: CDR1 SGDLS, CDR2 YYNGEE. Between the trimmed V and J ends, which lost 0 bases and 2 bases, there was a span of 12 bases.